The clone carrying this TCR beta chain appeared many times. TCRdb processed the 5' RACE reads anew with MiXCR; each CDR3 protein has one entry. Of about 70,000 distinct CDR3 sequences listed, less than 9.5% are singletons. CDR1 and CDR2 (germline): MNHEY, SMNVEV (reference sequence). The CDR3 has 14 amino acids. With V trimmed by 5 bases and J by 3 bases, 4 bases remained unmatched. These data are taken from a study of spatial heterogeneity in lung cancer. The time point is: blood at routine non-recurrence follow-up after resection. Sequencing was performed on PBMCs, taken at follow-up. The TCR comes from a female donor with early-stage non-small cell lung cancer. The rearrangement uses TRBV27 and TRBJ2-1; 7 nucleotides line up with TRBD1. CDR3: CASSRTGDYNEQFF. CDR3 bases: TGTGCCAGCAGTAGAACAGGGGACTACAATGAGCAGTTCTTC.